This entry lists 8 T cell receptor beta chains sequenced from one sample in a study of cytomegalovirus exposure and HLA in healthy donors (dated by TCRdb to the late 2010s). The method behind the library was the immunoSEQ multiplex PCR assay. For the multiplex PCR, a mixture combining 60 forward primers for TCR Vbeta segments and 13 reverse primers for TCR Jbeta segments was used. This immuneACCESS table, as held by TCRdb, lists in-frame sequences with V and J called but not all clones. Of the missing ones, under half trace to an unresolved V gene in checked studies; the others have no known cause. The sample contains over 150,000 clones, more than 60% of them found a single time. The ten top clones hold over 4% of the sample. The material sequenced was PBMCs. These TCRs come from a male donor in good health and CMV-seronegative.

The rearrangement joins TRBV11-2 to TRBJ1-2; D is uncertain. Germline CDR1 and CDR2: SGHAT and FQNNGV. V was clipped by 1 base and J by 0 bases, with 9 bases between them. This CDR3 contains 15 residues. CDR3 nucleotides: TGTGCCAGCAGCTTAGGAGGTTCGGCTAACTATGGCTACACCTTC. Protein product: CASSLGGSANYGYTF.

This sequence joins TRBV9 and TRBJ2-1, with a tentative D call TRBD2 (6 bases). CDR3 length equals 15 residues. Trimming removed 4 bases from V and 12 bases from J, with 23 bases in between. CDR1 and CDR2 (germline): SGDLS, YYNGEE. For the CDR3, the DNA is TGTGCCAGCAGCCCCCGACTAGGCCCACCCAGCGGGCAGTTCTTC. This sequence encodes CASSPRLGPPSGQFF.

This chain links TRBV19 with TRBJ2-3; 10 bases are a match to TRBD1. The CDR3 runs to 15 residues. Germline trimming cut 7 bases from V and 4 bases from J; bases unmatched to any gene: 8. Germline CDR1 LNHDA, CDR2 SQIVND (reference sequence). This CDR3 is CASTEGDRGADTQYF. CDR3 in DNA: TGTGCCAGTACCGAGGGGGACAGGGGTGCAGATACGCAGTATTTT.

The rearrangement joins TRBV6-1 to TRBJ1-3, with D possibly being TRBD1 (5 bases). The CDR3 covers 15 residues. Trimming pared 3 bases from V and 1 base from J, leaving 10 bases between. The germline V gene has CDR1 MNHNS and CDR2 SASEGT. Here the CDR3 reads CASSDYGGSGNTIYF. CDR3 sequence (DNA): TGTGCCAGCAGTGATTATGGGGGGTCTGGAAACACCATATATTTT.

This clone was detected only once. The chain has TRBV28 and TRBJ2-5, with 8 bases lining up with TRBD2. J gave up 3 bases and V 7 bases, and 7 bases lay outside the gene matches. Germline CDR1 MDHEN, CDR2 SYDVKM. The CDR3 runs 14 residues. The CDR3 coding sequence is TGTGCCAGCACGGGGGGGGCCTCAAAAGAGACCCAGTACTTC. Its translation: CASTGGASKETQYF.

This chain links TRBV2 with TRBJ2-7, with D unresolved. CDR3 length: 13 residues. Trimming removed 7 bases from V and 0 bases from J, with 10 bases in between. Germline assignment: CDR1 SNHLY and CDR2 FYNNEI. Written as DNA, the CDR3 is TGTGCCAGCACCCAACAGAGCTCCTACGAGCAGTACTTC. Translation: CASTQQSSYEQYF.

The chain combines TRBV7-9 with TRBJ1-5; D may be TRBD1 (6 bases). This CDR3 region has 15 residues. Germline CDR1 SEHNR, CDR2 FQNEAQ (reference sequence). V was pared by 1 base and J by 3 bases, with 10 bases between. CDR3 bases: TGTGCCAGCAGCTTAGGGGACACGTACAATCAGCCCCAGCATTTT. It translates to CASSLGDTYNQPQHF.

The chain combines TRBV4-2 with TRBJ2-7; 12 bases are a match to TRBD2. Germline lookup yields CDR1 LGHNA and CDR2 YNFKEQ. The CDR3 has 17 amino acids. Trimming took 2 bases from V and 3 from J; bases not matched to a gene: 8. CDR3 bases: TGTGCCAGCAGCCAATTGCCTAGCGGGGGGGGAGGCTACGAGCAGTACTTC. Encoded protein: CASSQLPSGGGGYEQYF.